This passage covers 22 T cell receptor beta chains from one sample sequenced in a study of cytomegalovirus exposure and HLA in healthy donors. The PCR made use of 60 Vbeta and 13 Jbeta primers. The method was immunoSEQ multiplex PCR; TCRdb's version includes in-frame clones alone and lacks a portion of them. The sample consists of about 110,000 clones, roughly 79% of them appearing once. The sample comprised PBMCs. The receptor set was obtained from a woman between 45 and 60 years old in good health and CMV-seropositive.

The chain couples TRBV4-3 to TRBJ2-7; 7 bases are a match to TRBD1. Germline V gene sequence: CDR1 LGHNA, CDR2 YSLEER. This CDR3 has 15 amino acids. The junction had 5 bases not matched to a gene; V was cut back by 0 bases and J by 3 bases. The CDR3 loop reads CASSQERTGYYEQYF. The CDR3 DNA reads TGCGCCAGCAGCCAAGAGCGGACAGGTTACTACGAGCAGTACTTC.

The chain carries TRBV7-6 and TRBJ2-7; 8 nucleotides line up with TRBD1. The V gene's germline CDR1 is SGHVS and CDR2 FNYEAQ. The CDR3 is 15 amino acids. V was pared by 3 bases and J by 7 bases, with 11 bases of the junction left unmatched. The CDR3 here is CASSLGTTGAREQYF. DNA for the CDR3: TGTGCCAGCAGCTTGGGTACGACAGGGGCGCGTGAGCAGTACTTC.

This CDR3 is CASSSRGYNYGYTF. DNA for the CDR3: TGTGCCAGCAGCTCCAGGGGGTATAACTATGGCTACACCTTC. V is TRBV5-4 and J is TRBJ1-2; 7 bases map to TRBD1. Per germline, CDR1 SGHNT and CDR2 YYREEE (reference sequence). Trimming removed 3 bases from V and 1 base from J; junction bases left unmatched: 3. This CDR3 is built from 14 residues.

The V gene is TRBV7-2, the J gene TRBJ2-1, with D maybe TRBD2 (5 bases). V was clipped by 5 bases and J by 4 bases, with 12 bases between them. Germline V gene sequence: CDR1 SGHTA, CDR2 FQGNSA. The CDR3 spans 14 residues. The CDR3 loop is CASSVRRTYNEQFF. In DNA form, the CDR3 reads TGTGCCAGCAGCGTTCGACGGACTTACAATGAGCAGTTCTTC. Full variable domain (outside the CDR3, taken from reference TRBV7-2 and TRBJ2-1): GAGVSQSPSNKVTEKGKDVELRCDPISGHTALYWYRQSLGQGLEFLIYFQGNSAPDKSGLPSDRFSAERTGGSVSTLTIQRTQQEDSAVYLCASSVRRTYNEQFFGPGTRLTVL.

This sequence joins TRBV11-2 and TRBJ1-5; D is unclear. V was cut by 5 bases and J by 7 bases, with 9 bases left in between. Germline V gene sequence: CDR1 SGHAT, CDR2 FQNNGV. The CDR3 covers 12 residues. The CDR3 spells CASSTGGQPQHF. The CDR3 nucleotides are TGTGCCAGCAGCACCGGCGGCCAGCCCCAGCATTTT.

V and J are TRBV6-1 and TRBJ2-2; 7 bases map to TRBD2. Germline CDR1 and CDR2: MNHNS and SASEGT. V lost 5 bases to trimming and J lost 5 bases; unmatched junction nucleotides: 5. The CDR3 loop spans 14 amino acids. The CDR3 DNA sequence: TGTGCCAGCAGTTGGACTAGTGGGACCGGGGAGCTGTTTTTT. It encodes CASSWTSGTGELFF.

The V gene is TRBV4-3, the J gene TRBJ2-2; weak D call: TRBD1 (6 bases). The CDR3 length is 15 residues. The germline V gene encodes CDR1 LGHNA and CDR2 YSLEER. Trimming stripped 4 bases from V and 2 bases from J, with 11 bases between. CDR3 DNA: TGCGCCAGCAGCCCCGGGACATTAAACACCGGGGAGCTGTTTTTT. Translation: CASSPGTLNTGELFF.

The J gene is TRBJ2-1, the V gene TRBV7-9; weak D call: TRBD1 (5 bases). The V end lost 3 bases, the J end lost 5 bases, and 14 bases lay between the germline ends. CDR3 size: 15 residues. Germline V gene lookup returns CDR1 SEHNR and CDR2 FQNEAQ (reference sequence). The CDR3 DNA is TGTGCCAGCAGCTTGGACAATAAGAGAAACAATGAGCAGTTCTTC. Translating it yields CASSLDNKRNNEQFF.

The gene calls are TRBV9 and TRBJ2-3; tentatively, D is TRBD2 (6 bases). Germline CDR1 and CDR2: SGDLS and YYNGEE. V lost 4 bases to trimming and J lost 2 bases, with 14 bases between them. The CDR3 is 15 amino acids. In DNA, the CDR3 is TGTGCCAGCAGCCCCCCGGGACTTAACACAGATACGCAGTATTTT. It yields the protein CASSPPGLNTDTQYF.

To note about this clone: One junction end does not reproduce the germline sequence, and a read error may be involved. The rearrangement joins TRBV5-1 to TRBJ2-6; D perhaps matches TRBD1 (5 bases). Per the germline V gene, CDR1 is SGHRS and CDR2 is YFSETQ. The CDR3 contains 14 residues. CDR3 sequence reads: CASSETSGANGLTF. The DNA of the CDR3 is TGCGCCAGCAGCGAGACCTCTGGGGCCAACGGCCTGACTTTC.

This chain uses TRBV29-1 with TRBJ2-1, with D perhaps TRBD1 (5 bases). CDR1 is SQVTM, CDR2 ANQGSEA, per germline. Trimming took off 4 bases at V and 0 bases at J, with 10 bases between the two ends. CDR3 length: 14 residues. DNA of the CDR3: TGCAGCGTTGCAGGGCATGACTCCTACAATGAGCAGTTCTTC. Translated: CSVAGHDSYNEQFF.

This chain connects TRBV9 to TRBJ1-6; tentative D call: TRBD1 (5 bases). The germline CDR1 and CDR2 sequences are SGDLS and YYNGEE. The germline V and J ends were trimmed by 2 bases and 9 bases, with 9 bases remaining between them. This CDR3 has 13 residues. The CDR3 bases are TGTGCCAGCAGCGTGGGGGGGGGTTCACCCCTCCACTTT. This translates into CASSVGGGSPLHF.

This rearrangement joins TRBV19 to TRBJ2-1; 7 nucleotides match TRBD1. Looked up from germline, CDR1 is LNHDA and CDR2 is SQIVND (reference sequence). CDR3 size: 14 residues. Losses at the gene ends were 5 bases for V and 2 bases for J; bases not matched to a gene: 3. CDR3 coding DNA: TGTGCCAGTAGTCGGGACAGTGCCTACAATGAGCAGTTCTTC. It encodes CASSRDSAYNEQFF.

V gene TRBV28 combines with J gene TRBJ1-1; unclear D gene. This CDR3 is 12 amino acids long. The germline V gene has CDR1 MDHEN and CDR2 SYDVKM. Trimming took off 8 bases at V and 0 bases at J, with 7 bases between the two ends. The CDR3 DNA reads as TGTGCCAGCCGAACAGTGAACACTGAAGCTTTCTTT. This sequence encodes CASRTVNTEAFF.

The chain links TRBV7-2 to TRBJ1-6; 7 bases are shared with TRBD1. CDR1 SGHTA and CDR2 FQGNSA come from the germline V gene. V shed 1 base, J shed 5 bases, and the junction held 5 bases outside the gene matches. There are 16 residues in the CDR3. CDR3 coding DNA: TGTGCCAGCAGCTTAGGAGGGGGCCTAAATAATTCACCCCTCCACTTT. This gives the protein CASSLGGGLNNSPLHF.

The chain has TRBV6-5 and TRBJ1-1; D is perhaps TRBD1 (6 bases). V was trimmed by 6 bases and J by 4 bases, leaving 15 bases between them. The CDR3 is 14 amino acids. Germline V gene lookup returns CDR1 MNHEY and CDR2 SVGAGI. CDR3 protein: CASSKFTGTTEAFF. The DNA of the CDR3 is TGTGCCAGCAGCAAGTTTACAGGGACCACTGAAGCTTTCTTT.

The V gene is TRBV27, the J gene TRBJ2-7; the D gene is possibly TRBD2 (6 bases). Germline loops: CDR1 MNHEY, CDR2 SMNVEV (reference sequence). The CDR3 sequence is 15 residues long. Trimming removed 4 bases from V and 5 bases from J, with 18 bases in between. CDR3: CASSSGQAGYHEQYF. The CDR3 DNA sequence: TGTGCCAGCAGTTCCGGCCAGGCGGGATACCACGAGCAGTACTTC.

This chain joins TRBV7-2 and TRBJ2-1; possibly TRBD2 for D (5 bases). V lost 1 base and J lost 1, with 11 bases in between. Per the germline V gene, CDR1 is SGHTA and CDR2 is FQGNSA. The CDR3 contains 16 residues. The CDR3 coding sequence is TGTGCCAGCAGCTTAGTAGCGCCCCGATCCTACAATGAGCAGTTCTTC. This encodes CASSLVAPRSYNEQFF.

In its sample, this clone is medium-sized. The chain joins TRBV6-6 to TRBJ1-1, with a weak D call TRBD1 (5 bases). The CDR3 extends over 13 amino acids. V dropped 8 bases and J dropped 4 bases, with 14 bases sitting between them. Germline values: CDR1 MNHNY, CDR2 SVGAGI (reference sequence). The CDR3: CASDGGGSTEAFF. Here the CDR3 DNA reads TGTGCCAGCGACGGGGGAGGGAGCACTGAAGCTTTCTTT.

This clone has only a few counts. V gene TRBV6-5 combines with J gene TRBJ2-6; possibly TRBD1 for D (6 bases). This CDR3 spans 16 amino acids. V dropped 2 bases and J dropped 1 base, with 9 bases sitting between them. Germline CDR1 is MNHEY and CDR2 is SVGAGI. The CDR3 protein is CASSYGGRSGANVLTF. For the CDR3, the DNA is TGTGCCAGCAGTTACGGGGGCAGGTCTGGGGCCAACGTCCTGACTTTC.

V and J are TRBV29-1 and TRBJ2-4; TRBD2 is a possible D gene (6 bases). V was trimmed by 4 bases and J by 9 bases, leaving 16 bases between them. CDR3 length: 13 residues. Per the germline V gene, CDR1 is SQVTM and CDR2 is ANQGSEA. In DNA, the CDR3 is TGCAGCGTTGTTCCCAGCGGGCTTGGCATTCAGTACTTC. Its translation: CSVVPSGLGIQYF.

The chain recombines TRBV5-6 with TRBJ1-3; a weak D match, TRBD1 (6 bases). The germline V gene encodes CDR1 SGHDT and CDR2 YYEEEE. The V and J ends lost 4 bases and 1 base respectively, with 15 bases between them. The CDR3 loop spans 16 amino acids. The CDR3 here is CASSATGIWSGNTIYF. The CDR3 nucleotides are TGTGCCAGCAGCGCGACAGGAATTTGGTCTGGAAACACCATATATTTT.